The 11 T cell receptor beta chains below were found in one sample sequenced in a study of T cell responses to AZD1222 COVID-19 vaccine. This table comes from immunoSEQ multiplex PCR, and its TCRdb copy is limited to in-frame clones, with some not included. The sample has over 120,000 clones, about 92% seen once. This sample comprised peripheral blood, obtained on day 0 of AZD1222 vaccination. The receptors derive from an adult in good health.

The chain joins TRBV11-1 to TRBJ1-1; D is unresolved. With 6 bases removed from V and 0 bases from J, the gap between germline ends came to 11 bases. Looked up from germline, CDR1 is SGHAT and CDR2 is FQDESV (reference sequence). CDR3 length: 14 amino acids. The CDR3 sequence is CASRMKPLNTEAFF. CDR3 in DNA: TGTGCCAGCAGGATGAAGCCTCTGAACACTGAAGCTTTCTTT.

V and J are TRBV10-1 and TRBJ2-1; 7 bases are shared with TRBD2. The junction had 8 bases not matched to a gene; V was cut back by 0 bases and J by 3 bases. Germline V gives CDR1 WNHNN, CDR2 SYGVQD (reference sequence). This CDR3 is 17 amino acids long. CDR3 protein: CASSESRRAGLYNEQFF. Here the CDR3 DNA reads TGCGCCAGCAGTGAGTCGAGGCGAGCGGGGCTCTACAATGAGCAGTTCTTC.

The chain employs TRBV30 and TRBJ2-1; 10 nucleotides agree with TRBD2. The germline V gene has CDR1 GTSNPN and CDR2 SVGIG (reference sequence). V trimming: 0 bases; J trimming: 3 bases; junction bases outside the gene matches: 5. CDR3 size: 16 residues. This CDR3 is CAWSVPASGGYNEQFF. The CDR3, as DNA: TGTGCCTGGAGTGTCCCGGCTAGCGGGGGCTACAATGAGCAGTTCTTC. Drawing the rest from reference TRBV30 and TRBJ2-1, the complete variable domain is SQTIHQWPATLVQPVGSPLSLECTVEGTSNPNLYWYRQAAGRGLQLLFYSVGIGQISSEVPQNLSASRPQDRQFILSSKKLLLSDSGFYLCAWSVPASGGYNEQFFGPGTRLTVL.

The J gene is TRBJ2-3, the V gene TRBV18; D is perhaps TRBD1 (5 bases). Deletions cut 1 base from V and 3 bases from J, with 17 bases between. The CDR3 sequence is 17 residues long. CDR1 KGHSH and CDR2 LQKENI come from the germline V gene. This chain's CDR3 is CASSPLSLPPGTDTQYF. CDR3 sequence (DNA): TGTGCCAGCTCACCACTCTCTTTACCTCCAGGGACAGATACGCAGTATTTT.

V gene TRBV4-3 combines with J gene TRBJ1-5; D gene unclear. This CDR3 comprises 13 residues. CDR1 is LGHNA and CDR2 is YSLEER in the germline V gene. The ends were cut back, 0 bases at V and 0 bases at J, with 0 bases in the middle. CDR3 in amino acids: CASSQDSNQPQHF. CDR3 DNA: TGCGCCAGCAGCCAAGATAGCAATCAGCCCCAGCATTTT.

V is TRBV5-4 and J is TRBJ1-6; D perhaps matches TRBD1 (5 bases). V lost 0 bases and J lost 4, with 11 bases in between. Germline V gene lookup returns CDR1 SGHNT and CDR2 YYREEE (reference sequence). The CDR3 has 16 residues. CDR3 nucleotide sequence: TGTGCCAGCAGCTTGGGATCTCGGGGGTATAATTCACCCCTCCACTTT. This encodes CASSLGSRGYNSPLHF. The variable domain in full, with the rest retrieved from reference TRBV5-4 and TRBJ1-6, is ETGVTQSPTHLIKTRGQQVTLRCSSQSGHNTVSWYQQALGQGPQFIFQYYREEENGRGNFPPRFSGLQFPNYSSELNVNALELDDSALYLCASSLGSRGYNSPLHFGNGTRLTVT.

The V and J genes are TRBV29-1 and TRBJ2-1, with D maybe TRBD2 (7 bases). Germline values: CDR1 SQVTM, CDR2 ANQGSEA. V was cut by 3 bases and J by 1 base, with 13 bases left in between. The CDR3 is 15 amino acids. The CDR3 nucleotides are TGCAGCGTTGACCAGGGGCGGGGGTCCTACAATGAGCAGTTCTTC. Its protein is CSVDQGRGSYNEQFF.

This chain links TRBV2 with TRBJ2-3; TRBD1 matches 8 bases. Germline trimming cut 10 bases from V and 5 bases from J; bases unmatched to any gene: 8. This CDR3 has 13 residues. The germline CDR1 and CDR2 sequences are SNHLY and FYNNEI. The CDR3: CAIPTGAEDTQYF. For the CDR3, the DNA is TGTGCCATACCGACAGGGGCAGAAGATACGCAGTATTTT.

This chain uses TRBV7-2 with TRBJ2-3; D is tentatively TRBD1 or TRBD2 (6 bases each). Trimming removed 4 bases from V and 5 bases from J, with 13 bases in between. The length of the CDR3 is 14 residues. From germline, CDR1 is SGHTA and CDR2 FQGNSA. CDR3 residues: CASSSPGGRDTQYF. DNA for the CDR3: TGTGCCAGCAGCTCCCCTGGGGGGCGAGATACGCAGTATTTT.

The J gene is TRBJ1-1, the V gene TRBV14, with D possibly TRBD1 on 6 matching bases. V lost 5 bases to trimming and J lost 0 bases, with 13 bases between them. The CDR3 extends over 15 amino acids. Germline-derived CDR1 and CDR2 are SGHDN and FVKESK. CDR3 sequence: CASSVEQGMNTEAFF. In DNA form, the CDR3 reads TGTGCCAGCAGCGTCGAACAGGGCATGAACACTGAAGCTTTCTTT.

The gene calls are TRBV7-2 and TRBJ2-7, with D perhaps given as TRBD1 or TRBD2 (6 bases each). Trimming took off 2 bases at V and 3 bases at J, with 11 bases between the two ends. This CDR3 has 14 amino acids. Germline loops: CDR1 SGHTA, CDR2 FQGNSA. The CDR3 DNA is TGTGCCAGCAGCTTAACCAGGGGACTCTACGAGCAGTACTTC. Translated, it gives CASSLTRGLYEQYF.